The rows below give T cell receptor beta chains drawn from one sample of a study of blood T cell repertoires in COVID-19. Generated by immunoSEQ multiplex PCR, the TCRdb table keeps only in-frame clones and is missing some. The sample shows over 250,000 clones, about 87% of them seen only once. The sample comprised PBMCs or T cells enriched from blood (not recorded which). These receptors all come from a woman aged 18 to 35 who had recovered from COVID-19. The CDR3 runs from the conserved cysteine through the conserved F or W. The order of the fields is clone size, J gene, D gene, V gene, CDR3 protein, CDR3 DNA. D genes are given only for firm matches. Expanded clones get a size class; other rows say once, few or many, or leave the size out.

-	TRBJ2-7	-	TRBV11-2	CASSSPGQYLYEQYF	TGTGCCAGCAGCTCGCCCGGACAGTACCTATACGAGCAGTACTTC
-	TRBJ2-2	TRBD1	TRBV19	CASSIGQGAAGELFF	TGTGCCAGTAGTATTGGACAGGGGGCGGCCGGGGAGCTGTTTTTT
-	TRBJ1-5	TRBD1	TRBV10-3	CAIRTDRDDQPQHF	TGTGCCATCAGGACTGACAGGGACGATCAGCCCCAGCATTTT
few	TRBJ1-2	-	TRBV27	CASSARFEANYGYTF	TGTGCCAGCAGCGCACGGTTTGAAGCTAACTATGGCTACACCTTC
-	TRBJ1-1	-	TRBV28	CASSDPGPFGVLIEAFF	TGTGCCAGCAGTGACCCGGGTCCCTTCGGAGTATTGATTGAAGCTTTCTTT
-	TRBJ2-5	-	TRBV28	CATDSLDKEETQYF	TGTGCCACCGATAGTTTAGACAAAGAAGAGACCCAGTACTTC
-	TRBJ1-2	-	TRBV4-3	CASSQGVRVGGYTF	TGCGCCAGCAGCCAAGGGGTCAGGGTGGGAGGCTACACCTTC
-	TRBJ2-1	TRBD2	TRBV7-3	CASSFLAGEDNEQFF	TGTGCCAGCAGCTTCCTAGCGGGAGAGGACAATGAGCAGTTCTTC
-	TRBJ1-1	-	TRBV18	CASSLIVSGTKNTEAFF	TGTGCCAGCTCGCTGATCGTCTCCGGGACAAAGAACACTGAAGCTTTCTTT
-	TRBJ2-5	TRBD1	TRBV7-2	CASSLTGGETQYF	TGTGCCAGCAGCTTAACAGGGGGAGAGACCCAGTACTTC
-	TRBJ2-1	-	TRBV5-1	CASSLGHSSQDNEQFF	TGCGCCAGCAGCTTGGGTCACAGTTCTCAAGACAATGAGCAGTTCTTC
few	TRBJ1-2	-	TRBV4-1	CASSQDRGYGYTF	TGCGCCAGCAGCCAAGACAGGGGCTATGGCTACACCTTC
-	TRBJ2-7	-	TRBV3-1/TRBV3-2	CASSQVKKAVFQYF	TGTGCCAGCAGCCAAGTTAAAAAAGCGGTATTTCAGTACTTC
-	TRBJ2-3	TRBD2	TRBV5-1	CASTLAGLTDTQYF	TGCGCCAGCACCCTAGCGGGCCTCACAGATACGCAGTATTTT
-	TRBJ2-3	TRBD2	TRBV24-1	CATSDYSGADTQYF	TGTGCCACCAGTGATTATAGCGGGGCAGATACGCAGTATTTT
-	TRBJ1-1	TRBD1	TRBV10-3	CAISFDRVSNTEAFF	TGTGCCATCAGTTTCGACAGGGTATCAAACACTGAAGCTTTCTTT
-	TRBJ2-2	TRBD1	TRBV15	CATSRAGTGVTGELFF	TGTGCCACCAGCAGAGCCGGGACAGGGGTCACCGGGGAGCTGTTTTTT
-	TRBJ1-6	TRBD1	TRBV7-2	CASSLTGWGYNSPLHF	TGTGCCAGCAGCTTGACAGGGTGGGGCTATAATTCACCCCTCCACTTT
-	TRBJ2-7	-	TRBV10-3	CAIGGGGYEQYF	TGTGCCATCGGGGGGGGCGGCTACGAGCAGTACTTC
-	TRBJ2-2	TRBD2	TRBV9	CASSAIAGWGTGELFF	TGTGCCAGCAGCGCAATAGCGGGATGGGGCACCGGGGAGCTGTTTTTT
-	TRBJ1-4	-	TRBV21-1	CASSNGEGTNEKLFF	TGTGCCAGCAGCAACGGTGAGGGAACTAATGAAAAACTGTTTTTT
-	TRBJ2-3	-	TRBV5-4	CASSFSTDTQYF	TGTGCCAGCAGCTTCTCCACAGATACGCAGTATTTT
-	TRBJ1-1	-	TRBV9	CASSRGAGRDTEAFF	TGTGCCAGCAGCAGGGGGGCAGGGAGGGACACTGAAGCTTTCTTT
-	TRBJ2-1	-	TRBV9	CASSPRVGSGTYNEQFF	TGTGCCAGCAGCCCCCGGGTTGGTAGCGGCACCTACAATGAGCAGTTCTTC
-	TRBJ1-1	-	TRBV5-6	CASSFGLLEAFF	TGTGCCAGCAGCTTTGGACTCCTTGAAGCTTTCTTT
-	TRBJ2-1	TRBD1	TRBV9	CASSPTRDRGYNEQFF	TGTGCCAGCAGCCCAACCCGGGACAGGGGGTACAATGAGCAGTTCTTC
few	TRBJ2-7	TRBD1	TRBV19	CASSTTGALAYEQYF	TGTGCCAGTAGTACTACAGGGGCTCTAGCCTACGAGCAGTACTTC
-	TRBJ1-6	-	TRBV28	CASRQINSPLHF	TGTGCCAGCAGACAGATAAATTCACCCCTCCACTTT
-	TRBJ2-3	TRBD2	TRBV6-4	CASSSSGGADTQYF	TGTGCCAGCAGTTCTAGCGGGGGGGCGGATACGCAGTATTTT
-	TRBJ1-2	TRBD1	TRBV7-3	CASSRTGGADGYTF	TGTGCCAGCAGCCGAACAGGGGGCGCGGATGGCTACACCTTC
-	TRBJ1-2	-	TRBV18	CASSRPPDRSNYGYTF	TGTGCCAGCTCACGACCCCCGGACAGAAGTAACTATGGCTACACCTTC
-	TRBJ2-6	-	TRBV27	CASRPDSMNSGANVLTF	TGTGCCAGCAGACCTGACAGCATGAACTCTGGGGCCAACGTCCTGACTTTC
once	TRBJ1-1	-	TRBV10-3	CAISETGTMNTEAFF	TGTGCCATCAGTGAGACCGGGACAATGAACACTGAAGCTTTCTTT
few	TRBJ1-1	-	TRBV2	CASGVLQLNTEAFF	TGTGCCAGCGGTGTCCTACAGCTGAACACTGAAGCTTTCTTT
-	TRBJ2-3	-	TRBV4-2	CASSPPRDTDTQYF	TGTGCCAGCAGCCCCCCTCGAGACACAGATACGCAGTATTTT
-	TRBJ1-5	-	TRBV19	CASSIVDPRGQPQHF	TGTGCCAGTAGTATAGTCGACCCCCGGGGACAGCCCCAGCATTTT
-	TRBJ1-4	-	TRBV7-9	CASSLEEVSYEKLFF	TGTGCCAGCAGCTTAGAAGAGGTCTCATATGAAAAACTGTTTTTT
few	TRBJ2-2	-	TRBV27	CASSLSGAPANTGELFF	TGTGCCAGCAGTTTATCTGGAGCTCCCGCGAACACCGGGGAGCTGTTTTTT
-	TRBJ2-3	-	TRBV18	CASSPAGSTDTQYF	TGTGCCAGCTCTCCAGCGGGCAGCACAGATACGCAGTATTTT
few	TRBJ2-7	TRBD2	TRBV19	CASSIVWSSGSEQYF	TGTGCCAGTAGTATAGTTTGGTCTAGCGGGAGCGAGCAGTACTTC
few	TRBJ2-1	TRBD2	TRBV6-2/TRBV6-3	CASSYAGWPSGSYNEQFF	TGTGCCAGCAGCTATGCGGGTTGGCCTAGCGGATCCTACAATGAGCAGTTCTTC
-	TRBJ1-2	-	TRBV7-3	CASSLAANSNYGYTF	TGTGCCAGCAGCCTCGCGGCGAACTCTAACTATGGCTACACCTTC
-	TRBJ1-5	-	TRBV27	CASSLSRVGNQPQHF	TGTGCCAGCAGTTTATCGAGGGTTGGCAATCAGCCCCAGCATTTT
-	TRBJ1-2	-	TRBV24-1	CATSDLGETNYGYTF	TGTGCCACCAGTGATTTGGGGGAGACTAACTATGGCTACACCTTC
once	TRBJ2-4	-	TRBV28	CASTPWGDIAKNIQYF	TGTGCCAGCACCCCCTGGGGGGATATAGCCAAAAACATTCAGTACTTC
-	TRBJ2-3	-	TRBV4-3	CASSQESGAYTDTQYF	TGCGCCAGCAGCCAAGAGTCAGGGGCCTACACAGATACGCAGTATTTT
-	TRBJ2-5	TRBD1	TRBV7-9	CASSEGQEETQYF	TGTGCCAGCAGCGAGGGACAGGAGGAGACCCAGTACTTC
-	TRBJ1-1	TRBD1	TRBV4-2	CASSHSTGVVGNTEAFF	TGTGCCAGCAGCCACTCGACAGGGGTTGTGGGAAACACTGAAGCTTTCTTT
once	TRBJ1-6	-	TRBV11-3	CASSLARNSPLHF	TGTGCCAGCAGCTTGGCTCGAAATTCACCCCTCCACTTT
-	TRBJ1-2	-	TRBV5-1	CASSLFGDTNYGYTF	TGCGCCAGCAGCTTGTTTGGCGACACTAACTATGGCTACACCTTC
-	TRBJ1-1	-	TRBV7-2	CASSFRQAIQSEAFF	TGTGCCAGCAGCTTCCGACAGGCCATCCAGTCTGAAGCTTTCTTT
once	TRBJ2-5	TRBD2	TRBV5-1	CASSLGTASGRAGETQYF	TGCGCCAGCAGCTTGGGTACGGCTAGCGGGAGGGCCGGCGAGACCCAGTACTTC
few	TRBJ1-4	TRBD1	TRBV30	CAWSRDREGGMFF	TGTGCCTGGTCCCGGGACAGGGAGGGTGGGATGTTTTTT
few	TRBJ1-6	TRBD1	TRBV4-3	CASSQDRGQGAVWSPLHF	TGCGCCAGCAGCCAAGATAGGGGACAGGGGGCAGTATGGTCACCCCTCCACTTT
-	TRBJ1-2	TRBD1	TRBV11-2	CASSLRGRLTWGYTF	TGTGCCAGCAGCTTAAGGGGGCGCTTGACTTGGGGCTACACCTTC
once	TRBJ1-6	TRBD1	TRBV18	CASSLLPGQGPYNSPLHF	TGTGCCAGCTCATTGCTTCCGGGACAGGGGCCCTATAATTCACCCCTCCACTTT
-	TRBJ1-4	TRBD1	TRBV19	CASSRDRDNSFHGEKLFF	TGTGCCAGTAGTAGGGACAGGGATAATTCTTTTCACGGTGAAAAACTGTTTTTT